This T cell receptor beta chain was sequenced for a study of T cell clones after liver transplantation (dated by TCRdb to between 2018 and 2021). For the study in its entirety: The samples were obtained from ITN030ST, a randomized trial that attempted immunosuppression withdrawal within 2 years after liver transplantation. Donor-reactive T cell clones were identified by TCRbeta sequencing after a pre-transplant mixed lymphocyte reaction and then tracked in post-transplant blood. As an antigen-independent comparator for the donor-reactive sequences, third party-reactive TCRbeta sequences from pre-transplant MLRs were identified as well. Three of the eight recipients were HCV-positive; the others were transplanted for non-autoimmune, non-viral indications. No induction therapy was given to the subjects, and standard immunosuppression was administered until randomization at 12-24 months post-transplant. Tolerance was defined as complete withdrawal of immunosuppression for at least one year without a rise in liver enzymes beyond twice the upper limit of normal. Blood samples were collected pre-transplant, pre-randomization before withdrawal, and post-randomization after either full withdrawal or failed withdrawal. The study cohort included 8 liver transplant recipients, of whom 3 were classified as tolerant and 5 as non-tolerant. Summary of the overall study and its limitations: In a couple of subjects, low numbers of available donor cells limited the measurable donor-reactive repertoire. After accounting for repertoire turnover, donor-reactive detection was significantly reduced in 7 of 8 subjects for CD4 and 8 of 8 for CD8. In most of the 8 subjects, regardless of tolerance or HCV status, circulating donor-reactive CD4 TCRbeta sequences dropped significantly post-transplant. Because allograft tissue specimens were not available, migration of donor-reactive T cells into the graft, rather than deletion, may have occurred. Donor-reactive sequences decreased more than third party-reactive sequences, which suggests partial antigen-specific deletion that was not related to withdrawal success. The conclusions were preliminary, being limited by small, heterogeneous patient numbers and by non-standardized post-transplant time points.

This clone has more than one count but fewer than ten. The clone's antigen remains unknown. Per-base qualities were not stored, and no clone one base away is much larger. Unstimulated PBMCs, after thawing, were stained for CD3, CD4 and CD8 and then FACS-sorted into CD3+CD4+ and CD3+CD8+ populations. All 8 studied subjects were randomized to immunosuppression withdrawal. The Qiagen DNeasy Blood and Tissue Kit was used to isolate genomic DNA. V and J are trimmed by 2 bases and 7 bases, and the gene matches miss 14 bases of the junction. Based on the germline V gene (reference sequence), the CDR1 and CDR2 sequences are SGHKS and YYEKEE. The CDR3, cysteine through phenylalanine, is 16 amino acids long. Of all the DNA, just the CDR3 is kept, 48 bases in frame from base 1. Frozen genomic DNA underwent high-throughput TCRbeta CDR3 sequencing by immunoSEQ, including PCR amplification, mapping, bias correction and internal controls. From the authors' description of their analysis: Only productive rearrangements were retained, with each unique TCRbeta sequence defined by its CDR3 nucleotide sequence together with its V and J gene. A sequence counted as donor-reactive only if the sequence showed at least 5-fold expansion in CFSE-low cells compared with unstimulated pre-transplant cells and had a frequency of at least 0.01%. Minimum frequency thresholds were set for each subject based on the unstimulated sample with the lowest template count, ensuring at least 90% detection power. Repertoire turnover was measured by Jensen-Shannon divergence between the top 1000 TCRbeta sequences post- and pre-transplant. Two-sided Fisher's exact tests were used to test for changes in how often donor-reactive sequences were detected. TCRdb obtained this table from immuneACCESS and retained in-frame rearrangements with V and J assigned. These tables miss some clones; where compared with another copy, unresolved V genes account for less than half of the shortfall, and the remainder is unexplained. That table furnishes V, J and clone size, whereas the DNA furnished D and trimming. Recorded for this sample are 40,000 to 55,000 clones; 86% of them occurred a single time. The ten biggest clones cover approximately 2.7% of the sample.

This TCR was sampled from a human patient who received a liver transplant. After a transplant, some of the T cells may come from the graft donor. The starting material was CD4+ T cells from blood, obtained 24 months after liver transplant. The chain is encoded by TRBV5-5 joined to TRBJ2-5; 7 middle bases align to TRBD2. CDR3 reads: CASSFIAGASRGTQYF. The nucleotides read TGTGCCAGCAGCTTCATCGCGGGAGCGTCTCGTGGGACCCAGTACTTC.